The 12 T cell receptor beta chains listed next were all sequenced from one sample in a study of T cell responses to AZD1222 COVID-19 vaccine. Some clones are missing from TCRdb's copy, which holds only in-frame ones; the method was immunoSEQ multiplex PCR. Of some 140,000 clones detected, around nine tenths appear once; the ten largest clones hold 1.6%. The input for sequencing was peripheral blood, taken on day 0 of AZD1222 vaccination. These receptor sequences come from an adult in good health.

The CDR3 region has the DNA TGTGCCAGTAGTCCCTGGACTAGCGGGGAGACAGATACGCAGTATTTT. Translated, it gives CASSPWTSGETDTQYF. This chain connects TRBV19 to TRBJ2-3, with 12 bases identical to TRBD2. V was pared by 5 bases and J by 3 bases, with 6 bases of the junction left unmatched. From germline, CDR1 is LNHDA and CDR2 SQIVND (reference sequence). The CDR3 sequence is 16 residues long.

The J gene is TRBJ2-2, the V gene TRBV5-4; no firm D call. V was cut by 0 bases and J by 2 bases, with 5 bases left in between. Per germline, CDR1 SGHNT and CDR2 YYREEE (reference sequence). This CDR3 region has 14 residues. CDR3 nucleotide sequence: TGTGCCAGCAGCTTGGGTGGTAACACCGGGGAGCTGTTTTTT. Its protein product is CASSLGGNTGELFF.

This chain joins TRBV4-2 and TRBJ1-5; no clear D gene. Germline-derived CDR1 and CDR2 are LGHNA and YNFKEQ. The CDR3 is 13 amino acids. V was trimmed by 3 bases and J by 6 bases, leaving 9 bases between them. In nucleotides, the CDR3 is TGTGCCAGCAGCCAGGCTATTCGTCAGCCCCAGCATTTT. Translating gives CASSQAIRQPQHF.

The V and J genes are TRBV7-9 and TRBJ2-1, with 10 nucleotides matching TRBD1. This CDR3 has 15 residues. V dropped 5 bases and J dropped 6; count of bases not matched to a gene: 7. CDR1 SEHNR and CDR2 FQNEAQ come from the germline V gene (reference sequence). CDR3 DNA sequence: TGTGCCAGCAGCCGGGACAGGGGTCGGGGCAATGAGCAGTTCTTC. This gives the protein CASSRDRGRGNEQFF.

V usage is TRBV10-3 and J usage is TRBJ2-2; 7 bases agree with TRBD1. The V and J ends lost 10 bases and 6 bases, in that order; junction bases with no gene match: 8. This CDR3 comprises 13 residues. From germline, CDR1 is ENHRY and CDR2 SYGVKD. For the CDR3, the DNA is TGTGCCACACCGGGACAGTTGTCCGGGGAGCTGTTTTTT. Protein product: CATPGQLSGELFF.

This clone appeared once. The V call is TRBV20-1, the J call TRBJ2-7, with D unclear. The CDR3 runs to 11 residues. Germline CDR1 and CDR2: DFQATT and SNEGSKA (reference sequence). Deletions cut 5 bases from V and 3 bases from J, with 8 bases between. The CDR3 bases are TGCAGTGCTGCCGACAACTACGAGCAGTACTTC. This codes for CSAADNYEQYF.

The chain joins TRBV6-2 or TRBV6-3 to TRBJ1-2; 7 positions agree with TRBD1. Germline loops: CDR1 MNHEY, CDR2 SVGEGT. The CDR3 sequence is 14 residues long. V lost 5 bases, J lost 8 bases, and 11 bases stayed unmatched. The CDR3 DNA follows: TGTGCCAGCAGTACGCCACTGACAGGGAAAGGCTACACCTTC. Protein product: CASSTPLTGKGYTF.

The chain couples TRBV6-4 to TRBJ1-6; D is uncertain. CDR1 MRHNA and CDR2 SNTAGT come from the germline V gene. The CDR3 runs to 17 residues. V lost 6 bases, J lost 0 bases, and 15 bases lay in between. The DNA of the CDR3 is TGTGCCAGCAGGAGCGACACCATGAGCTCCTATAATTCACCCCTCCACTTT. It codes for CASRSDTMSSYNSPLHF.

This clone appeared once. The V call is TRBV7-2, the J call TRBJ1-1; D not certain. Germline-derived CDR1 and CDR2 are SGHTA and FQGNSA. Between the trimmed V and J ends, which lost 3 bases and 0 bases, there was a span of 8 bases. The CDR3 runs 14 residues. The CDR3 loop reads CASSFLGLNTEAFF. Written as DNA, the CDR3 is TGTGCCAGCAGCTTTCTGGGCCTGAACACTGAAGCTTTCTTT.

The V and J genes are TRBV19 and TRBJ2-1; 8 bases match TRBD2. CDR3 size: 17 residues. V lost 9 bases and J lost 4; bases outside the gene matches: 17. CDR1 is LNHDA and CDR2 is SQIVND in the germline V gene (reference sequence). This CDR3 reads CASRSAAGGRRYNEQFF. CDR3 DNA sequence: TGTGCCAGCCGGTCAGCCGCGGGAGGTAGAAGGTACAATGAGCAGTTCTTC.

Here the CDR3 reads CASSQGSDREYTF. The CDR3 DNA reads TGCGCCAGCAGCCAAGGGTCCGACAGGGAGTACACCTTC. This chain links TRBV4-1 with TRBJ1-2; 7 nucleotides match TRBD1. The V and J ends lost 1 base and 11 bases, in that order; junction bases with no gene match: 7. Germline CDR1 is MGHRA and CDR2 is YSYEKL. CDR3 length: 13 amino acids.

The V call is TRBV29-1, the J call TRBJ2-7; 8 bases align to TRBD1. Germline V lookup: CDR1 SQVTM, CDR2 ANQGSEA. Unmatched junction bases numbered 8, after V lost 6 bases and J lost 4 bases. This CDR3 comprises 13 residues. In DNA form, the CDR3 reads TGCAGCGTGGAGACAGGGGTTATGTACGAGCAGTACTTC. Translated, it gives CSVETGVMYEQYF.